This entry lists 9 T cell receptor beta chains sequenced from one sample in a study of T cell responses to AZD1222 COVID-19 vaccine. Only in-frame clones appear in the TCRdb table, and some are missing; sequencing was by immunoSEQ multiplex PCR. This table holds roughly 150,000 clones, approximately 91% found once. Sequencing was performed on peripheral blood, taken 28 days after the second AZD1222 dose. The receptor source for this set is an adult who received the AZD1222 COVID-19 vaccine.

CDR3 residues: CATSDQSRVGQGSYEQYF. In nucleotides, the CDR3 is TGTGCCACCAGTGACCAAAGTCGGGTTGGACAGGGCTCCTACGAGCAGTACTTC. The chain employs TRBV24-1 and TRBJ2-7; TRBD1 agrees at 8 bases. Per the germline V gene, CDR1 is KGHDR and CDR2 is SFDVKD. The CDR3 contains 18 residues. Unmatched junction bases numbered 13, after V lost 4 bases and J lost 0 bases.

The chain recombines TRBV5-8 with TRBJ1-1; D ambiguous. Looked up from germline, CDR1 is SGHTS and CDR2 is YDEGEE. CDR3 length: 12 residues. Trimming cost V 5 bases and J 4 bases, with 9 bases left between them. Written as DNA, the CDR3 is TGTGCCAGCAGGAGGGTAGCCACTGAAGCTTTCTTT. Its protein product is CASRRVATEAFF.

This clone has a single count. The rearrangement joins TRBV7-9 to TRBJ1-5, with 7 nucleotides matching TRBD1. Germline V gene data show CDR1 as SEHNR and CDR2 as FQNEAQ (reference sequence). The CDR3 extends over 14 amino acids. The V and J ends lost 8 bases and 9 bases, in that order; junction bases with no gene match: 13. The CDR3 sequence: CASSGEGADAPQHF. The CDR3 DNA is TGTGCCAGCTCTGGGGAGGGGGCCGACGCGCCCCAGCATTTT.

The table lists this clone with a few counts. V usage is TRBV19 and J usage is TRBJ2-5, with TRBD2 identical over 8 bases. The CDR3 contains 14 residues. Germline loops: CDR1 LNHDA, CDR2 SQIVND (reference sequence). With V trimmed by 8 bases and J by 1 base, 6 bases remained unmatched. The CDR3 reads CASGSGDIQETQYF. In DNA form, the CDR3 reads TGTGCCAGTGGTAGCGGGGACATCCAAGAGACCCAGTACTTC.

This chain uses TRBV3-1 (or the pseudogene TRBV3-2) with TRBJ2-3; D gene unclear. Germline CDR1 LGHDT, CDR2 YNNKEL (reference sequence). V dropped 3 bases and J dropped 5 bases, with 9 bases sitting between them. The CDR3 has 13 residues. The CDR3 sequence is CASSHRNGDTQYF. In DNA form, the CDR3 reads TGTGCCAGCAGCCACCGAAACGGAGATACGCAGTATTTT.

The V and J genes are TRBV19 and TRBJ1-4; 8 nucleotides align to TRBD1. Germline V gene sequence: CDR1 LNHDA, CDR2 SQIVND (reference sequence). Unmatched junction bases numbered 12, after V lost 3 bases and J lost 6 bases. The CDR3 consists of 17 residues. The CDR3 bases are TGTGCCAGTAGTATCACCGCGACAGGGGCCCGAGATGAAAAACTGTTTTTT. This encodes CASSITATGARDEKLFF.

The rearrangement links TRBV7-2 to TRBJ2-3; tentatively, D is TRBD2 (5 bases). Looked up from germline, CDR1 is SGHTA and CDR2 is FQGNSA. V lost 1 base, J lost 4 bases, and 9 bases lay in between. This CDR3 region has 14 residues. The CDR3 DNA reads as TGTGCCAGCAGCTTAGGTGGGAGCGCAGATACGCAGTATTTT. This sequence encodes CASSLGGSADTQYF.

This rearrangement joins TRBV6-6 to TRBJ1-2; the match to TRBD1 covers 8 bases. CDR1 and CDR2 from the germline V gene are MNHNY and SVGAGI (reference sequence). The CDR3 runs to 15 residues. After removal of 0 bases from V and 2 bases from J, the junction contained 2 bases not matched to a gene. The CDR3 coding sequence is TGTGCCAGCAGTTACTCGCAGGGGGCAAACTATGGCTACACCTTC. Its protein is CASSYSQGANYGYTF.

The CDR3 loop reads CASSYSTDSSEGIGELFF. In DNA form, the CDR3 reads TGTGCCAGCAGTTACTCGACCGACTCTAGCGAAGGTATCGGGGAGCTGTTTTTT. This chain links TRBV6-2 or TRBV6-3 with TRBJ2-2; D may be TRBD2 (6 bases). V lost 0 bases and J 7 bases, leaving 21 bases between the germline ends. The germline CDR1 and CDR2 sequences are MNHEY and SVGEGT. CDR3 length: 18 residues.